A single sample is the source of the 13 T cell receptor beta chains below, sequenced in a study of blood T cell repertoires in COVID-19. Measured with immunoSEQ multiplex PCR; TCRdb has only the in-frame clones, and not every one. The data show 150,000 to 200,000 clones, around 91% seen once. The specimen sequenced was peripheral blood. Source of these receptors: a man in his fifties with acute or convalescent COVID-19.

V is TRBV7-9 and J is TRBJ1-2; 8 bases match TRBD1. Germline CDR1 SEHNR, CDR2 FQNEAQ (reference sequence). The CDR3 loop spans 14 amino acids. The junction had 4 bases not matched to a gene; V was cut back by 5 bases and J by 2 bases. The DNA of the CDR3 is TGTGCCAGCAGCCCGGGACAGGAAAACTATGGCTACACCTTC. It is translated as CASSPGQENYGYTF.

V and J are TRBV28 and TRBJ1-2; no firm D call. Germline V gene lookup returns CDR1 MDHEN and CDR2 SYDVKM. This CDR3 has 13 residues. The ends were cut back, 7 bases at V and 5 bases at J, with 14 bases in the middle. The CDR3 protein is CASTPAQRYGYTF. The DNA of the CDR3 is TGTGCCAGCACCCCCGCCCAGAGGTATGGCTACACCTTC.

The genes are TRBV18 and TRBJ2-3; D gene uncertain. The CDR3 has 11 amino acids. V lost 6 bases and J 6 bases, leaving 7 bases between the germline ends. The germline gives CDR1 KGHSH, CDR2 LQKENI. CDR3 region: CASSRVDTQYF. The CDR3, as DNA: TGTGCCAGCTCTCGAGTGGATACGCAGTATTTT. The variable domain in full, with the rest retrieved from reference TRBV18 and TRBJ2-3, is NAGVMQNPRHLVRRRGQEARLRCSPMKGHSHVYWYRQLPEEGLKFMVYLQKENIIDESGMPKERFSAEFPKEGPSILRIQQVVRGDSAAYFCASSRVDTQYFGPGTRLTVL.

The CDR3 bases are TGCGCCAGCAGCTTGGGGGACGGGGGTAACACTGAAGCTTTCTTT. This encodes CASSLGDGGNTEAFF. J is TRBJ1-1 and V is TRBV5-1, with D tentatively TRBD1 (5 bases). Germline values: CDR1 SGHRS, CDR2 YFSETQ. Trimming removed 0 bases at V and 2 bases at J, with 11 bases between. This CDR3 is 15 amino acids long. The full variable domain, rest sourced from reference TRBV5-1 and TRBJ1-1, is KAGVTQTPRYLIKTRGQQVTLSCSPISGHRSVSWYQQTPGQGLQFLFEYFSETQRNKGNFPGRFSGRQFSNSRSEMNVSTLELGDSALYLCASSLGDGGNTEAFFGQGTRLTVV.

The chain uses TRBV5-5 and TRBJ2-2; D might be TRBD2 (5 bases). Trimming cost V 2 bases and J 3 bases, with 11 bases left between them. Germline CDR1 and CDR2: SGHKS and YYEKEE (reference sequence). The CDR3 totals 15 residues. CDR3 amino acids: CASSFEGVYTGELFF. The CDR3 nucleotides are TGTGCCAGCAGCTTCGAGGGAGTATACACCGGGGAGCTGTTTTTT.

The rearrangement links TRBV28 to TRBJ1-1, with D unclear. Between the trimmed V and J ends, which lost 2 bases and 4 bases, there was a span of 14 bases. CDR3 length: 15 amino acids. The germline gives CDR1 MDHEN, CDR2 SYDVKM. The DNA of the CDR3 is TGTGCCAGCAGTTTAAGTTTTTCCAGAATCACTGAAGCTTTCTTT. It encodes CASSLSFSRITEAFF.

J is TRBJ1-3 and V is TRBV6-5; D not certain. Trimming left V 6 bases short and J 2 bases short, with 14 bases between. The CDR3 is 15 amino acids. Looked up from germline, CDR1 is MNHEY and CDR2 is SVGAGI. The CDR3 DNA reads TGTGCCAGCAGCCCCGGGCTGCGGGCTGGAAACACCATATATTTT. Translating it yields CASSPGLRAGNTIYF.

This clone was recorded once. The rearrangement uses TRBV7-3 and TRBJ1-1; 10 bases are a match to TRBD1. V was clipped by 3 bases and J by 5 bases; unmatched bases: 9. CDR3 length: 16 residues. Germline CDR1 and CDR2: SGHTA and FQGTGA. CDR3 nucleotide sequence: TGTGCCAGCAGCTTGCAAGGGACAGGGGTTTTGACTGAAGCTTTCTTT. Translated, it gives CASSLQGTGVLTEAFF.

This clone appeared once. V usage is TRBV19 and J usage is TRBJ2-1; 8 bases fit TRBD1. Germline V lookup: CDR1 LNHDA, CDR2 SQIVND (reference sequence). The CDR3 totals 14 residues. J lost 11 bases, V lost 5 bases, and 11 bases had no gene match. As DNA, the CDR3 is TGTGCCAGTAGTGACTCCCCAGGGGGCGCGAAGCAGTTCTTC. Translation: CASSDSPGGAKQFF.

In nucleotides, the CDR3 is TGTGCCAGCAGGGGTACAGGGTTTAACTATGGCTACACCTTC. This translates into CASRGTGFNYGYTF. The chain is built from TRBV28 and TRBJ1-2; D might be TRBD1 (6 bases). Germline-derived CDR1 and CDR2 are MDHEN and SYDVKM. The germline V and J ends were trimmed by 6 bases and 1 base, with 12 bases remaining between them. The CDR3 covers 14 residues.

Only a few counts were recorded for this clone. This chain links TRBV5-4 with TRBJ2-7, with 10 bases identical to TRBD1. V lost 4 bases to trimming and J lost 3 bases; unmatched junction nucleotides: 13. Germline assignment: CDR1 SGHNT and CDR2 YYREEE (reference sequence). The CDR3 length is 17 residues. The CDR3 DNA reads as TGTGCCAGCAGCAGAGGGGGACAGGGGCCGCTCCACTACGAGCAGTACGTC. Encoded protein: CASSRGGQGPLHYEQYV.

The genes are TRBV11-2 and TRBJ2-2; 9 nucleotides align to TRBD1. The CDR3 contains 16 residues. With 4 bases clipped from V and 3 bases from J, the junction kept 6 bases outside the gene matches. Germline CDR1 reads SGHAT; CDR2 reads FQNNGV. The CDR3 region is CASSSTGGWDTGELFF. CDR3 DNA: TGTGCCAGCAGCTCAACAGGGGGCTGGGACACCGGGGAGCTGTTTTTT.

This clone was counted once. The chain combines TRBV3-1 (or the pseudogene TRBV3-2) with TRBJ2-1, with 8 bases matching TRBD2. The CDR3 spans 16 residues. Germline CDR1 LGHDT, CDR2 YNNKEL (reference sequence). Trimming cost V 1 base and J 7 bases; bases outside gene matches: 9. The chain's CDR3 is CASSQVPGGARNEQFF. As DNA, the CDR3 is TGTGCCAGCAGCCAAGTTCCCGGGGGGGCGAGAAATGAGCAGTTCTTC.